The clone carrying this TCR beta chain has ten or more counts. The antigen remains undetermined. Researchers took RNA transcripts and amplified TCR beta CDR3 regions from them. The first round was an RT-PCR with HTBI primers, and the second round was a multiplex PCR. Each CDR3 protein is one row after TCRdb ran MiXCR on the multiplex PCR reads. Here the sample spans hundreds of thousands of distinct CDR3 sequences, approximately 15% being singletons. Germline V gene data show CDR1 as SGHAT and CDR2 as FQNNGV. CDR3 length: 16 residues. V was trimmed by 1 base and J by 0 bases, leaving 13 bases between them. The data were obtained in a study of Graves' ophthalmopathy and Graves' hyperthyroidism. General observations from the study: Detection in blood was also observed for most expanded thyroid clonotypes above 0.001 frequency.

Sequenced: blood. The TCR originated in a woman aged 25 to 39 with Graves' ophthalmopathy. V and J are TRBV11-2 and TRBJ2-7; D is perhaps TRBD1 or TRBD2 (6 bases each). CDR3 protein: CASSLGWGASSYEQYF. The CDR3 nucleotides read TGTGCCAGCAGCTTAGGTTGGGGGGCAAGCTCCTACGAGCAGTACTTC.